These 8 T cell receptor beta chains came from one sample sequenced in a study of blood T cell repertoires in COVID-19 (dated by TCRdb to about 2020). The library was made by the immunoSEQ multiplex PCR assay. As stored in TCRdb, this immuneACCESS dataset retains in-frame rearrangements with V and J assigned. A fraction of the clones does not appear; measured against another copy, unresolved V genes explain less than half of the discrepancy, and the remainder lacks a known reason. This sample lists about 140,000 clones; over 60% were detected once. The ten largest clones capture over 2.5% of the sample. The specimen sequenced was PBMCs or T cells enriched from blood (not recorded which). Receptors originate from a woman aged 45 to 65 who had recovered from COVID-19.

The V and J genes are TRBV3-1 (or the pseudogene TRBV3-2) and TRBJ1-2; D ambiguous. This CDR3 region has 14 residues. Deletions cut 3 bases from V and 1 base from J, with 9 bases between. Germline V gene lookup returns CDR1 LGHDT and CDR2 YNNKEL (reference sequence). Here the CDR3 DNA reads TGTGCCAGCAGCCATCTGGGGAGTAACTATGGCTACACCTTC. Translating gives CASSHLGSNYGYTF.

CDR3 sequence: CASSPTVIGDTGELFF. The CDR3 nucleotides are TGTGCCAGCAGCCCCACGGTGATAGGGGACACCGGGGAGCTGTTTTTT. The chain employs TRBV7-6 and TRBJ2-2, with D perhaps TRBD1 (5 bases). The CDR3 is made up of 16 amino acids. Germline CDR1 and CDR2: SGHVS and FNYEAQ. V lost 5 bases and J 3 bases, leaving 16 bases between the germline ends.

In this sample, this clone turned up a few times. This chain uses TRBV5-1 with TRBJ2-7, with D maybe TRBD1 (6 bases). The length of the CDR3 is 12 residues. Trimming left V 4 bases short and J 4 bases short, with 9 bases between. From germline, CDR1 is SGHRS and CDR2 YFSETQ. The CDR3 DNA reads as TGCGCCAGCAGCCAGGACAGATACGAGCAGTACTTC. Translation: CASSQDRYEQYF.

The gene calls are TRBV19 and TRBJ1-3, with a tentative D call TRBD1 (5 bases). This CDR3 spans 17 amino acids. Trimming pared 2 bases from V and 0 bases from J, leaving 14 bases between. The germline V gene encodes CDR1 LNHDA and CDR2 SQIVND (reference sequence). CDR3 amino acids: CASSISRGGASGNTIYF. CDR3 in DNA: TGTGCCAGTAGTATATCTAGGGGCGGCGCCTCTGGAAACACCATATATTTT.

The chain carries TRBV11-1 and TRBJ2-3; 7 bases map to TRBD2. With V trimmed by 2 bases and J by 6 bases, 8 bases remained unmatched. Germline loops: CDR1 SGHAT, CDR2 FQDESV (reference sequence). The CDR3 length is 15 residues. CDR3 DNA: TGTGCCAGCAGCTTACGGACGGGGGGAATGGATACGCAGTATTTT. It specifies CASSLRTGGMDTQYF.

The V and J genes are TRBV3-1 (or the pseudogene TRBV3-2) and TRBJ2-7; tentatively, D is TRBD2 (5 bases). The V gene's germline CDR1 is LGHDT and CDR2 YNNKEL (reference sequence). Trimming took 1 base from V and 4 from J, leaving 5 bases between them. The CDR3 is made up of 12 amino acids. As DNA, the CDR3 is TGTGCCAGCAGCCAAGCGGGATACGAGCAGTACTTC. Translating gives CASSQAGYEQYF.

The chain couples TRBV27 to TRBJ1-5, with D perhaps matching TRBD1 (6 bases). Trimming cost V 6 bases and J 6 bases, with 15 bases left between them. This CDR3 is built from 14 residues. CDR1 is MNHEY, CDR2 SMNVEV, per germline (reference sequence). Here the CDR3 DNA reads TGTGCCAGCAGGAAACAGGGCCACGGTCAGCCCCAGCATTTT. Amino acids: CASRKQGHGQPQHF.

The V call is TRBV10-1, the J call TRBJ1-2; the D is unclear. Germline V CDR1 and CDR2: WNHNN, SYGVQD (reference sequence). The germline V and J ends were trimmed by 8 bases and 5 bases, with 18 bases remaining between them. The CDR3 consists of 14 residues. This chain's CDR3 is CASSLAQHLYGYTF. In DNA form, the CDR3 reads TGCGCCAGCTCCCTCGCACAGCATCTTTATGGCTACACCTTC.